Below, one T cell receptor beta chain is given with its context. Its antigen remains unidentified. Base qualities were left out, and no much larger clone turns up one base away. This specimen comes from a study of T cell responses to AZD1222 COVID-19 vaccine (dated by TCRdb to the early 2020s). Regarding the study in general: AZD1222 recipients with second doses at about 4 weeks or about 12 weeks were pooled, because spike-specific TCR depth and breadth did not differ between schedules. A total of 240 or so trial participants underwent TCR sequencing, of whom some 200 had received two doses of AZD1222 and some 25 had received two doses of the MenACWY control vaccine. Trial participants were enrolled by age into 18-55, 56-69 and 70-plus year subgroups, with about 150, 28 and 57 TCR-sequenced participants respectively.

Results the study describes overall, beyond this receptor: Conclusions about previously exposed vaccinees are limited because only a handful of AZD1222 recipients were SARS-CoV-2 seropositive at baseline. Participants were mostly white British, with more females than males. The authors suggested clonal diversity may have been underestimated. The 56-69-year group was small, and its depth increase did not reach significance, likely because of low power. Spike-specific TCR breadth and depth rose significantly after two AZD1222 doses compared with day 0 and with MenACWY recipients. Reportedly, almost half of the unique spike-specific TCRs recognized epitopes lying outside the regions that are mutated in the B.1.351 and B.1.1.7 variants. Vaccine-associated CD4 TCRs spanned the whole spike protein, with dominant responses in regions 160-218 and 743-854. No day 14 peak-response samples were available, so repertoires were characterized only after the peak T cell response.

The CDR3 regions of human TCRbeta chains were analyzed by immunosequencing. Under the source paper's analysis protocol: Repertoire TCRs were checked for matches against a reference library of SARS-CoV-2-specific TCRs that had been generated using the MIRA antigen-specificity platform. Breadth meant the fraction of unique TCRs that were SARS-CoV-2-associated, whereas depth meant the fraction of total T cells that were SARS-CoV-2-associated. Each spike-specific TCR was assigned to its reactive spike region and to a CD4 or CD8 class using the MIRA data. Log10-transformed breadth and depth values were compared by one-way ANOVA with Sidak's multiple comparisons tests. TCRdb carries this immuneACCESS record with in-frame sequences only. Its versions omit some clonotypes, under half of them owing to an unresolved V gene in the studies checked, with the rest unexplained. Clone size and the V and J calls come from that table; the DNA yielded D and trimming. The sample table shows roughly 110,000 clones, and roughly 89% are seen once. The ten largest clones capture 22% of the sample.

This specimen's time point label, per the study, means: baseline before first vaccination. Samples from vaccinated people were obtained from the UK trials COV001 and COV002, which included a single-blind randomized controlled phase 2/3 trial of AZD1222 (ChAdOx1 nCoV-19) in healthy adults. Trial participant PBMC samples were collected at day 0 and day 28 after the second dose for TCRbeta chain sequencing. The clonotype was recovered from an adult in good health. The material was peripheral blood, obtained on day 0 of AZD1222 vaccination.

The CDR3 reads as follows: CASGLGLLPGGPTNEKLFF. The bases read TGTGCTAGTGGTTTGGGTCTACTCCCTGGGGGGCCAACTAATGAAAAACTGTTTTTT. The chain is made from TRBV12-5 and TRBJ1-4; the D segment could be TRBD1, given 6 matching bases. Taken from the germline V gene, the CDR1 and CDR2 loops are LGHNT and FRNRAP. The CDR3 goes from the cysteine to the phenylalanine over 19 residues. CDR3 DNA only is kept here, 57 bases in frame from base 1. Trimming at the junction amounts to 1 base on V and 0 bases on J, and the germline ends lie 18 bases apart. The reference TRBV12-5 and TRBJ1-4 proteins fill in what lies around the CDR3, so the full variable domain reads DARVTQTPRHKVTEMGQEVTMRCQPILGHNTVFWYRQTMMQGLELLAYFRNRAPLDDSGMPKDRFSAEMPDATLATLKIQPSEPRDSAVYFCASGLGLLPGGPTNEKLFFGSGTQLSVL.